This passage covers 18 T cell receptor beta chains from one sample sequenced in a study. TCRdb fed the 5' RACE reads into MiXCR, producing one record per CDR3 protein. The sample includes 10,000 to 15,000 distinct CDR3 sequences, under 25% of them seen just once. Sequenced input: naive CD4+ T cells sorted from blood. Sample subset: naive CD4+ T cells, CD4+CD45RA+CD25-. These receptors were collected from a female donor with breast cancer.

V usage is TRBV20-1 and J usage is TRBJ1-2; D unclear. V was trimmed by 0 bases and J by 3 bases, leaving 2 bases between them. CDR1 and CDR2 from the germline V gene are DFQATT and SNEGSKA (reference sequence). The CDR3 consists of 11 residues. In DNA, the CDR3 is TGCAGTGCTAGAGATTACTATGGCTACACCTTC. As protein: CSARDYYGYTF.

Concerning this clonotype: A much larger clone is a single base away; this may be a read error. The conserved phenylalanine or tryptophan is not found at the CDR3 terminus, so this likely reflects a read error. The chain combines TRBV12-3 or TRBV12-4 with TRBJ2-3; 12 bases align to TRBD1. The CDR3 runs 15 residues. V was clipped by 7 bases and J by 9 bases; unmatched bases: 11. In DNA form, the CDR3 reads TGTGCCAGCACCACGACGGGACAGGGGGCAAAAACGCAGTATCTT. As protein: CASTTTGQGAKTQYL.

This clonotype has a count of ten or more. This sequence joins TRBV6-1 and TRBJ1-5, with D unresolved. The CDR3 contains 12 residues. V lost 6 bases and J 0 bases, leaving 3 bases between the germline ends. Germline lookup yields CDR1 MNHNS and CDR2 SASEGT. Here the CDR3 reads CASRNSNQPQHF. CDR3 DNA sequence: TGTGCCAGCAGAAATAGCAATCAGCCCCAGCATTTT.

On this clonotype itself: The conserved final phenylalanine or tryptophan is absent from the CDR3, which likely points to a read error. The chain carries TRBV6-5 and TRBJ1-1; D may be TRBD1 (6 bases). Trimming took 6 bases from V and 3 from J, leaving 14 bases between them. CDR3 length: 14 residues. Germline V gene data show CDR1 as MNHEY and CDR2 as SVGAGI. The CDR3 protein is CASSYGGRDTEAFL. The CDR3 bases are TGTGCCAGCAGCTACGGGGGGCGAGACACTGAAGCTTTCCTT.

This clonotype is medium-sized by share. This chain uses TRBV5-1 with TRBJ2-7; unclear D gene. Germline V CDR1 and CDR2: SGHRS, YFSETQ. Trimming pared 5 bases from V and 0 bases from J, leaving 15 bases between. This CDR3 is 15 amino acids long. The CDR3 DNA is TGCGCCAGCAGTCCTGACGGTAGAACCTCCTACGAGCAGTACTTC. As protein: CASSPDGRTSYEQYF. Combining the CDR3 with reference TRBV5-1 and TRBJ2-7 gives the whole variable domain KAGVTQTPRYLIKTRGQQVTLSCSPISGHRSVSWYQQTPGQGLQFLFEYFSETQRNKGNFPGRFSGRQFSNSRSEMNVSTLELGDSALYLCASSPDGRTSYEQYFGPGTRLTVT.

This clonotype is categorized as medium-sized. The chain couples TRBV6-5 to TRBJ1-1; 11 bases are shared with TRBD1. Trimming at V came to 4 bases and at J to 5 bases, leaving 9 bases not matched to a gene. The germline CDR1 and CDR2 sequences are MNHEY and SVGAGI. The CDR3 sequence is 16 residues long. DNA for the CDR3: TGTGCCAGCAGTTCATCGGGACAGGGGGAGAGTACTGAAGCTTTCTTT. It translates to CASSSSGQGESTEAFF.

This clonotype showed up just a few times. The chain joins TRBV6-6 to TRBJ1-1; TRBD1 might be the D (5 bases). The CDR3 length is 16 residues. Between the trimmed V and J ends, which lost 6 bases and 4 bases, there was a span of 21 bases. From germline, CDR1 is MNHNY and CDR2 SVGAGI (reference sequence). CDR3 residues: CASSYLLRAGRTEAFF. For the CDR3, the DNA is TGTGCCAGCAGCTACCTTCTCCGGGCAGGGCGCACTGAAGCTTTCTTT.

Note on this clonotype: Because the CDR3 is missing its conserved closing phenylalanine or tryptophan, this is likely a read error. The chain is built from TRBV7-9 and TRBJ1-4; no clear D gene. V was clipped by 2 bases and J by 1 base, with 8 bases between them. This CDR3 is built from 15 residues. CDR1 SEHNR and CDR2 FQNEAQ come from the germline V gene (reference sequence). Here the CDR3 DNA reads TGTGCCAGCAGCTTACGCGGGAAAACTAATGAAAAACTGTTTTCT. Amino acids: CASSLRGKTNEKLFS.

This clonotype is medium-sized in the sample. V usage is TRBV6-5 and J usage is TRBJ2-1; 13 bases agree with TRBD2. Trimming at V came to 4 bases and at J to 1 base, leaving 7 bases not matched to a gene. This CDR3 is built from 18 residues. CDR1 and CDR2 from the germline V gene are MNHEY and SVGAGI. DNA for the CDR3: TGTGCCAGCAGTTCCGGTGGACTAGCGGGAGTTTCCTACAATGAGCAGTTCTTC. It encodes CASSSGGLAGVSYNEQFF.

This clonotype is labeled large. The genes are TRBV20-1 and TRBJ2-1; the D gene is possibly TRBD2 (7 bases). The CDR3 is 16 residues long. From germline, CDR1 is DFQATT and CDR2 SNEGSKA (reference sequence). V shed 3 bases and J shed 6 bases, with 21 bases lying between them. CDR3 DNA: TGCAGTGCTAGGCGCCCGGGGGGCGGGAGCCCCAATGAGCAGTTCTTC. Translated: CSARRPGGGSPNEQFF.

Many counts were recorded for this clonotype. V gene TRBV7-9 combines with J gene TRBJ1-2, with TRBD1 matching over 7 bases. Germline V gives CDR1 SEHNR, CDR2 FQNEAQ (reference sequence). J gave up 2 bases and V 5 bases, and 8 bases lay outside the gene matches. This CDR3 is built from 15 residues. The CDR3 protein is CASSPARGSNYGYTF. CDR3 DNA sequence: TGTGCCAGCAGCCCAGCCAGGGGGTCCAACTATGGCTACACCTTC.

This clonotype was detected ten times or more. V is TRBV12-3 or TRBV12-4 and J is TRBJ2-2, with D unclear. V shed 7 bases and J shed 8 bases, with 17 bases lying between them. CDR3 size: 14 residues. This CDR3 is CASTPDRPEGELFF. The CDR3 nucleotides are TGTGCCAGCACCCCAGACCGGCCCGAAGGGGAGCTGTTTTTT.

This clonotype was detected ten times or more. CDR3 in amino acids: CASSYSMAGGRARGEQYF. DNA of the CDR3: TGTGCCAGCAGTTACTCGATGGCCGGCGGGAGGGCCCGTGGCGAGCAGTACTTC. The V and J genes are TRBV6-5 and TRBJ2-7; 9 bases line up with TRBD2. The germline gives CDR1 MNHEY, CDR2 SVGAGI. CDR3 length equals 18 residues. Trimming at V came to 0 bases and at J to 6 bases, leaving 15 bases not matched to a gene.

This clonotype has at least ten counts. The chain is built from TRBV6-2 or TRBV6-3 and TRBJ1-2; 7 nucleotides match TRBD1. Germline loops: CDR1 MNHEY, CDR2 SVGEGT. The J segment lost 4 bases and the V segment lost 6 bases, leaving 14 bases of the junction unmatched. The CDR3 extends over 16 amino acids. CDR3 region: CASSHGQATLRYGYTF. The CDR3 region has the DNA TGTGCCAGCAGCCACGGACAGGCCACACTCCGCTATGGCTACACCTTC.

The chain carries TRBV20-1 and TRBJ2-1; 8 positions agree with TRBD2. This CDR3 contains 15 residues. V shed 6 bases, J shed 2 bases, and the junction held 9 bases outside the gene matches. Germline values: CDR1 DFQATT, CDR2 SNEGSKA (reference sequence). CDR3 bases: TGCAGTGCCCGTTTCAGAGCGGGAGCCTACAATGAGCAGTTCTTC. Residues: CSARFRAGAYNEQFF.

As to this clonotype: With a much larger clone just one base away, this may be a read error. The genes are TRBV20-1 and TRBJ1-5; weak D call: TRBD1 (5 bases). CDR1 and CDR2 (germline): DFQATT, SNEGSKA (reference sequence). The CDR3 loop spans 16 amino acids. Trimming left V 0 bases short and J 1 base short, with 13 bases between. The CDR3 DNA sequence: TGCAGTGCTAGAGATGGGGGGGAAATCAGCAATCAGCCCCAGCATTTT. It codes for CSARDGGEISNQPQHF.

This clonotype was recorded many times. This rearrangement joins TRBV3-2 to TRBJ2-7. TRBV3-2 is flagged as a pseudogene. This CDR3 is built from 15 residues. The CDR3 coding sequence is TGTGCCAGCAGCCAAGATCAGTGTCTTGTGGACGAGCAGTACTTC. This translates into CASSQDQCLVDEQYF.

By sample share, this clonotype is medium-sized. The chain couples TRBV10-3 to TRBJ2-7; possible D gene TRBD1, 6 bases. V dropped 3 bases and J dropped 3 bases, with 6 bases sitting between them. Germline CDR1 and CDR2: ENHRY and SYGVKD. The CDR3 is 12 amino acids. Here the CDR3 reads CAISDRGYEQYF. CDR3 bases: TGTGCCATCAGTGACAGGGGCTACGAGCAGTACTTC.